This T cell receptor beta chain was identified in a study of identical twins (dated by TCRdb to about 2016). At the level of the whole study: To test whether fetal clonotypes persist, the study used deep sequencing on TCR alpha and beta repertoires from monozygotic twins, unrelated adults of various ages, and cord blood. To rule out contamination, the twin experiments were replicated at different times with different library preparation protocols.

V is pared back by 1 base and J by 4 bases, with 7 bases lying between the germline termini. From cysteine to phenylalanine, the CDR3 is 14 amino acids long. Solely the CDR3 DNA is kept, with 42 bases framed from the first base. According to the germline V gene, CDR1 reads SNHLY and CDR2 reads FYNNEI. Paper-wide results and their limitations: The excess sharing between twins in beta out-of-frame sequences was weaker because fewer shared sequences reduced the signal-to-noise ratio. Invariant T cells such as MAIT and iNKT could partly confound zero-insertion analyses, although diverse VJ usage argued against such confounding for most clonotypes. Because the same donors could not be followed over many years, the conclusions depended on cross-sectional statistical analysis. Compared with coincidental sharing between unrelated individuals, an excess of low generation-probability sequences was observed among out-of-frame TCR alpha sequences shared between twins. Recombination models systematically underestimated out-of-frame TCR alpha sharing in monozygotic twins but agreed with sharing between unrelated individuals. Abundant cord blood beta clonotypes had fewer insertions, young adult naive repertoires showed a similar but weaker trend, and memory repertoires showed no such trend.

To prepare the library, 5' RACE was applied. The sequencer listed for this sample is Illumina HiSeq 2000. A universal primer binding site was introduced by template switching, and a unique molecular identifier was present in the final cDNA, enabling accurate counting of TCR cDNA molecules. Specific primers in the conserved constant-segment region were used to synthesize first-strand cDNA for TCR alpha and beta chains. To control for contamination, every cDNA library carried two barcodes: a SMART-Mk sample barcode plus Illumina barcodes. TruSeq adapter sequences along with Illumina sample barcodes were introduced in two successive PCR steps. The Illumina HiSeq platform was used with custom primers to sequence TCR alpha and beta cDNA libraries. The study's own analysis went as follows. MiGEC was used to process raw reads and extract unique molecular identifiers, and MiXCR was used to find CDR3 positions. Recombination models were inferred per individual with the repgenHMM and IGoR tools using an EM algorithm. Shared clonotypes were analyzed with the tcR package in R, and sharing was normalized by the product of cloneset sizes. Out-of-frame nonproductive sequences were analyzed to study raw recombination free of thymic and clonal selection effects. The raw public reads went through TCRdb reprocessing: fastp at Q25, MiXCR clone calling, in-frame beta chains kept. Every entry covers one CDR3 protein and lists the most common genes and DNA from its rows. The V and J calls were determined by TCRdb, not by the authors. The sample contains around 550,000 distinct CDR3 sequences, roughly 15% of them found a single time. The ten largest clones add up to around 0.4% of the sample.

Every donor in the study was a healthy Caucasian. Three pairs of female monozygotic twins, all aged about 18 to 30 years, made up the twin cohort. Positive isolation kits from Invitrogen were used to isolate the CD4+ and CD8+ T cell populations. This clonotype was detected only a few times. Its antigen remains undetermined. No much larger clone is present one base from it, and per-base qualities are unavailable. This sample also appeared in a second study, on yellow fever vaccine responses in identical twins. As the second paper documents: The authors reported that the T cell response to vaccination in identical twins appeared partly convergent and partly personalized. Focusing on identical twins, the study followed the T cell clones that responded to the vaccine, and did so with precision.

Recombination linked TRBV2 to TRBJ2-2, with the identity of the D gene unclear. The receptor's source is a woman between 18 and 30 years old in good health. The sequencing sample was made of CD4+ T cells sorted from blood. The nucleotides are TGTGCCAGCAGTGAAGGGCCTGGCACCGGGGAGCTGTTTTTT. Its translation reads: CASSEGPGTGELFF.